The rows below give T cell receptor beta chains drawn from one sample of a study of shared clonotypes between healthy human individuals. TCRdb keeps only in-frame clones here, not all; method: immunoSEQ multiplex PCR. The sample records 1.5 million to 2.5 million clones, about 94% being singletons. Sequencing input: naive CD8+ T cells sorted from blood. The receptors here all came from a man in his late teens or twenties in good health. Each CDR3 is given without its conserved first and last residue. The D gene is left open where the match is weak.

TRBD1	TRBJ1-1	TRBV6-5	ASSRQGNTEAF
-	TRBJ2-5	TRBV2	ASQEGDQETQY
-	TRBJ1-4	TRBV6-6	ASSRLRGATNEKLF
-	TRBJ1-1	TRBV6-5	ASSYPGREAF
-	TRBJ1-2	TRBV29-1	SVELYGGYT
TRBD1	TRBJ1-1	TRBV28	ASSSPDRSYEAF
TRBD1	TRBJ2-7	TRBV5-6	ASSSYPRQGAFYEQY
-	TRBJ1-1	TRBV10-3	AISPGPDNTEAF
-	TRBJ2-7	TRBV19	ASSIGQGASYEQY
TRBD1	TRBJ2-7	TRBV7-8	ASSLAGGTSYEQY
TRBD1	TRBJ2-1	TRBV7-9	ASSLAGQDNEQF
-	TRBJ2-5	TRBV11-2	ASSLDETQY
-	TRBJ2-3	TRBV5-1	ASSWRINTDTQY
-	TRBJ2-1	TRBV6-5	ASSYRGPTWYNEQF
-	TRBJ1-2	TRBV7-9	ATLVEGEDNGYT
-	TRBJ1-1	TRBV7-9	ASSQINTEAF
TRBD2	TRBJ2-2	TRBV7-9	ASSHRPAGAPLGGELF
TRBD2	TRBJ2-7	TRBV5-1	ASSIGTSGYEQY
TRBD1	TRBJ2-1	TRBV25-1	ASSDPTGTGAYNEQF
-	TRBJ2-1	TRBV1	TSSQGTSGPNEQF
TRBD1	TRBJ2-3	TRBV12-5	ASGLGQGGTDTQY
-	TRBJ1-2	TRBV9	ASSEAGPSYGYT
TRBD1	TRBJ2-7	TRBV4-1	ASSQNGQGSYEQY
TRBD2	TRBJ2-3	TRBV15	ATRSGSADTQY
-	TRBJ1-2	TRBV5-6	ASSPGSSVYGYT
-	TRBJ2-7	TRBV7-2	ASSSGLAYEQY
-	TRBJ1-2	TRBV27	ASSSLDQRSEGYT
TRBD1	TRBJ1-5	TRBV11-2	ASSLGTGGGQPQH
-	TRBJ1-3	TRBV7-7	ASSSALGGSGNTIY
-	TRBJ2-7	TRBV27	ASSLGGTAYEQY
TRBD1	TRBJ2-2	TRBV15	ATSRGIVGQGGTNTGELF
-	TRBJ1-2	TRBV6-5	ASSYSEGFYGYT
-	TRBJ1-2	TRBV28	ASRRDPGFGYT
-	TRBJ2-3	TRBV27	ASSSLTSLGTDTQY
TRBD1	TRBJ2-4	TRBV7-8	ASSSDRDAKNIQY
TRBD2	TRBJ2-2	TRBV5-6	ASSTGLAGGTGELF
-	TRBJ2-4	TRBV27	ASSPEGQGRNIQY
-	TRBJ2-1	TRBV5-8	ASSLVGADNEQF
TRBD1	TRBJ1-2	TRBV6-5	ASSPQTGSDNGYT
-	TRBJ2-1	TRBV29-1	STTITEDGASDNEQF
-	TRBJ2-1	TRBV27	ASSSETGIYNEQF
-	TRBJ2-4	TRBV4-1	ASSQADGPKNIQY
TRBD1	TRBJ2-3	TRBV2	ASNYRDRESDTQY
-	TRBJ1-1	TRBV13	ASSLRLAEAF
-	TRBJ2-7	TRBV19	ASSSDLMSSYEQY
TRBD2	TRBJ2-3	TRBV19	ASSPLAGSTDTQY
-	TRBJ2-1	TRBV7-9	ASSQVVGLVDEQF
-	TRBJ1-3	TRBV7-8	ASSLAGNPGNTIY
TRBD1	TRBJ2-1	TRBV2	ASRVDREYNEQF
-	TRBJ2-3	TRBV7-7	ASSLMGTDTQY
TRBD2	TRBJ2-5	TRBV27	ASSLTPSGSQETQY
-	TRBJ1-1	TRBV7-9	ASSLSHGRQFPEAF
TRBD2	TRBJ2-3	TRBV6-6	ASSYGTSGVKDTQY